This entry lists 9 T cell receptor beta chains sequenced from one sample in a study of blood T cell repertoires in COVID-19 (dated by TCRdb to 2020 to 2022). The library relied on the immunoSEQ multiplex PCR assay. TCRdb took this table from immuneACCESS and kept in-frame rearrangements with V and J called. Such tables lack part of the clones; where checked against another copy, unresolved V genes explain under half of the gap, and the rest is unexplained. Here the sample has approximately 670,000 clones; around 89% occur a single time. The ten biggest clones cover around 0.3% of the sample. The specimen was peripheral blood. These receptors all stem from a woman younger than 30 with acute or convalescent COVID-19.

J is TRBJ1-4 and V is TRBV4-1; no clear D. The CDR3 loop spans 16 amino acids. The germline gives CDR1 MGHRA, CDR2 YSYEKL. Trimming shortened V by 1 base and J by 0 bases, and 9 bases separated the two germline ends. This CDR3 reads CASSQATGATNEKLFF. CDR3 coding DNA: TGCGCCAGCAGCCAAGCGACGGGAGCAACTAATGAAAAACTGTTTTTT.

The V and J genes are TRBV13 and TRBJ2-1; D gene uncertain. Trimming removed 5 bases at V and 7 bases at J, with 6 bases between. CDR3 length: 11 residues. The germline V gene encodes CDR1 PRHDT and CDR2 FYEKMQ (reference sequence). DNA for the CDR3: TGTGCCAGCAGCCTACGGAATGAGCAGTTCTTC. As protein: CASSLRNEQFF.

The chain links TRBV3-1 (or the pseudogene TRBV3-2) to TRBJ1-1, with 7 bases that match TRBD1. From germline, CDR1 is LGHDT and CDR2 YNNKEL (reference sequence). The trim removed 4 bases at V and 1 base at J, leaving 3 bases unmatched. This CDR3 is built from 14 residues. Here the CDR3 reads CASSRGQANTEAFF. The CDR3 bases are TGTGCCAGCAGCCGCGGACAGGCGAACACTGAAGCTTTCTTT.

The gene calls are TRBV19 and TRBJ1-1; D may be TRBD1 (5 bases). Looked up from germline, CDR1 is LNHDA and CDR2 is SQIVND (reference sequence). Between the trimmed V and J ends, which lost 4 bases and 8 bases, there was a span of 26 bases. The CDR3 consists of 17 residues. The CDR3 loop is CASSSVWGLAFVREAFF. Here the CDR3 DNA reads TGTGCCAGTAGTAGCGTATGGGGACTGGCCTTTGTGAGGGAAGCTTTCTTT. Supplemented by reference TRBV19 and TRBJ1-1, the full variable domain reads DGGITQSPKYLFRKEGQNVTLSCEQNLNHDAMYWYRQDPGQGLRLIYYSQIVNDFQKGDIAEGYSVSREKKESFPLTVTSAQKNPTAFYLCASSSVWGLAFVREAFFGQGTRLTVV.

The genes are TRBV28 and TRBJ1-2; 8 bases line up with TRBD1. J gave up 6 bases and V 5 bases, and 11 bases lay outside the gene matches. This CDR3 is built from 15 residues. From germline, CDR1 is MDHEN and CDR2 SYDVKM. CDR3 protein: CASSPGQGGRHGYTF. The CDR3 bases are TGTGCCAGCAGTCCCGGACAGGGAGGTCGTCATGGCTACACCTTC.

This clone was observed a single time. CDR3 amino acids: CASSSGGSNTDTQYF. The CDR3 DNA sequence: TGTGCCAGCAGTTCGGGGGGCTCCAACACAGATACGCAGTATTTT. The chain couples TRBV28 to TRBJ2-3, with D possibly TRBD2 on 7 matching bases. CDR1 and CDR2 (germline): MDHEN, SYDVKM. V was pared by 4 bases and J by 2 bases, with 13 bases between. This CDR3 contains 15 residues.

V usage is TRBV20-1 and J usage is TRBJ1-1; D is unclear. The CDR3 contains 11 residues. The V gene lost 5 bases and the J gene lost 11 bases, with 15 bases spanning the gap. Germline CDR1 is DFQATT and CDR2 is SNEGSKA (reference sequence). DNA of the CDR3: TGCAGTGCTTCTACCCAACCCGGGGCTTTCTTT. Protein: CSASTQPGAFF.

The V gene is TRBV6-7, the J gene TRBJ1-5, with D tentatively TRBD1 (6 bases). TRBV6-7 is an open reading frame whose function is uncertain. This CDR3 has 12 residues. V lost 8 bases and J 7 bases, leaving 12 bases between the germline ends. The CDR3 here is CASQGQQQPQHF. CDR3 coding DNA: TGTGCCAGCCAAGGACAGCAACAGCCCCAGCATTTT.

This sequence joins TRBV10-3 and TRBJ1-1; weak D call: TRBD1 (5 bases). V was shortened by 3 bases and J by 8 bases, with 7 bases between the two germline ends. Germline V gene data show CDR1 as ENHRY and CDR2 as SYGVKD. This CDR3 contains 11 residues. The CDR3 DNA reads TGTGCCATCAGTGACGGGGGGGAAGCTTTCTTT. Translation: CAISDGGEAFF.